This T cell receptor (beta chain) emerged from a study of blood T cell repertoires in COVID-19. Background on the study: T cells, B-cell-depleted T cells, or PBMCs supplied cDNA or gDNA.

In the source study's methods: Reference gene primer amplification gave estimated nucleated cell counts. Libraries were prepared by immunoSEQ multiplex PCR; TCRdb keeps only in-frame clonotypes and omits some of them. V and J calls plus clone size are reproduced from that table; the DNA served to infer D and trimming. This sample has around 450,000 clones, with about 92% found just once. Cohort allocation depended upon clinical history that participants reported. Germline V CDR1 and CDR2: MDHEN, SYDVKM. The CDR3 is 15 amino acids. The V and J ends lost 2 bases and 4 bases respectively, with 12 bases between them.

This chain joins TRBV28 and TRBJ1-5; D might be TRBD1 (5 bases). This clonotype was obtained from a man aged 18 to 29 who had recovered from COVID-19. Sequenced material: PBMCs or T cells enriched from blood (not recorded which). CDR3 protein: CASSLPGGGNQPQHF. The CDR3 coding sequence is TGTGCCAGCAGTTTACCCGGGGGAGGTAATCAGCCCCAGCATTTT. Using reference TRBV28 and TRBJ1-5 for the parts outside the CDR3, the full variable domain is DVKVTQSSRYLVKRTGEKVFLECVQDMDHENMFWYRQDPGLGLRLIYFSYDVKMKEKGDIPEGYSVSREKKERFSLILESASTNQTSMYLCASSLPGGGNQPQHFGDGTRLSIL.